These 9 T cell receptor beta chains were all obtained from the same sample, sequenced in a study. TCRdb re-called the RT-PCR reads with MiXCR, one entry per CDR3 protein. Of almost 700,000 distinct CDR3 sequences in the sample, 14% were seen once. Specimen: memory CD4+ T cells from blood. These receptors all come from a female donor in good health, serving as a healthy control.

The CDR3 DNA reads TGTGCCAGCAGCTCCGCCGGGGGGCCGACCTATGGCTACACCTTC. Translating gives CASSSAGGPTYGYTF. The chain combines TRBV5-4 with TRBJ1-2, with D possibly matching TRBD1 (6 bases). The CDR3 runs 15 residues. V lost 3 bases to trimming and J lost 4 bases, with 16 bases between them. Germline V gives CDR1 SGHNT, CDR2 YYREEE (reference sequence). The complete variable domain, with remaining parts taken from reference TRBV5-4 and TRBJ1-2, reads ETGVTQSPTHLIKTRGQQVTLRCSSQSGHNTVSWYQQALGQGPQFIFQYYREEENGRGNFPPRFSGLQFPNYSSELNVNALELDDSALYLCASSSAGGPTYGYTFGSGTRLTVV.

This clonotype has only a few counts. The CDR3 loop reads CASSPGLAGGAYEQYF. The CDR3 bases are TGTGCCAGCAGCCCTGGACTAGCGGGAGGAGCCTACGAGCAGTACTTC. The genes are TRBV3-1 and TRBJ2-7, with 14 bases fitting TRBD2. This CDR3 region has 16 residues. Germline values: CDR1 LGHDT, CDR2 YNNKEL (reference sequence). With 4 bases clipped from V and 2 bases from J, the junction kept 4 bases outside the gene matches.

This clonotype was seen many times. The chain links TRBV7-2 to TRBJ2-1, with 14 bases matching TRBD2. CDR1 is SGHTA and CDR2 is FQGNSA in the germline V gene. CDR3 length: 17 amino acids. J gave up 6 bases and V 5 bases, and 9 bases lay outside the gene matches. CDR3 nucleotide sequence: TGTGCCAGCAGCCCCTCTTCGACTAGCGGGAGGGCCAATGAGCAGTTCTTC. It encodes CASSPSSTSGRANEQFF. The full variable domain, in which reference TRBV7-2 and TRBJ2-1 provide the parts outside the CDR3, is GAGVSQSPSNKVTEKGKDVELRCDPISGHTALYWYRQSLGQGLEFLIYFQGNSAPDKSGLPSDRFSAERTGGSVSTLTIQRTQQEDSAVYLCASSPSSTSGRANEQFFGPGTRLTVL.

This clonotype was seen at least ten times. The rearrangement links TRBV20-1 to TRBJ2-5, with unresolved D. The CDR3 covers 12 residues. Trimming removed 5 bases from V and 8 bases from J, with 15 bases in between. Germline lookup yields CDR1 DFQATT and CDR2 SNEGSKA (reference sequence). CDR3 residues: CSAHEGRRTQYF. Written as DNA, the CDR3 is TGCAGTGCTCATGAAGGACGTCGAACCCAGTACTTC.

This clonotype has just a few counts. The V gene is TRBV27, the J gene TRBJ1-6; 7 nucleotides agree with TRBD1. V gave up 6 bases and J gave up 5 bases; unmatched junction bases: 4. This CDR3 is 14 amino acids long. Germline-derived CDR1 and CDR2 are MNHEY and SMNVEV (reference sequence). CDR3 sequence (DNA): TGTGCCAGCAGACAGGGGTCCCATAATTCACCCCTCCACTTT. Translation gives CASRQGSHNSPLHF.

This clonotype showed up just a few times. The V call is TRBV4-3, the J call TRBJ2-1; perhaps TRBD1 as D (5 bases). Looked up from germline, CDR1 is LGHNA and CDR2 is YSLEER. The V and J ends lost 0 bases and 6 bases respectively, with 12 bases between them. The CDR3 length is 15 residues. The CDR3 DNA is TGCGCCAGCAGCCAAGAGGGGCGCGGCACCAATGAGCAGTTCTTC. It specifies CASSQEGRGTNEQFF.

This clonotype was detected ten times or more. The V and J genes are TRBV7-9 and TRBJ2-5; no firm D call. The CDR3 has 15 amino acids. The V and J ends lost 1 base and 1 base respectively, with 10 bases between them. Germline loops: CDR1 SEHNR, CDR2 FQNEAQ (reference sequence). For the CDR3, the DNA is TGTGCCAGCAGCTTAGATACCACCTTCCAAGAGACCCAGTACTTC. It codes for CASSLDTTFQETQYF.

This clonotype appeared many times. CDR3 amino acids: CASTGVTNTEAFF. In DNA form, the CDR3 reads TGCGCCAGTACAGGGGTCACGAACACTGAAGCTTTCTTT. This sequence joins TRBV5-1 and TRBJ1-1, with 7 bases identical to TRBD1. From germline, CDR1 is SGHRS and CDR2 YFSETQ. This CDR3 has 13 residues. Trimming cost V 8 bases and J 1 base; bases outside gene matches: 5. The whole variable domain, filled in from reference TRBV5-1 and TRBJ1-1, reads KAGVTQTPRYLIKTRGQQVTLSCSPISGHRSVSWYQQTPGQGLQFLFEYFSETQRNKGNFPGRFSGRQFSNSRSEMNVSTLELGDSALYLCASTGVTNTEAFFGQGTRLTVV.

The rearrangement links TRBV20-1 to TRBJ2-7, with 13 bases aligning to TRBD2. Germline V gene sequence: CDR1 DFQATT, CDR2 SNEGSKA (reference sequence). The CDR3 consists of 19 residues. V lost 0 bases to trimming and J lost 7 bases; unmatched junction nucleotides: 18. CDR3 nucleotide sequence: TGCAGTGCTAGAGATCCCGGAGCGCTTGGACTAGCGGGAGTGTGGGAGCAGTACTTC. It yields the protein CSARDPGALGLAGVWEQYF.